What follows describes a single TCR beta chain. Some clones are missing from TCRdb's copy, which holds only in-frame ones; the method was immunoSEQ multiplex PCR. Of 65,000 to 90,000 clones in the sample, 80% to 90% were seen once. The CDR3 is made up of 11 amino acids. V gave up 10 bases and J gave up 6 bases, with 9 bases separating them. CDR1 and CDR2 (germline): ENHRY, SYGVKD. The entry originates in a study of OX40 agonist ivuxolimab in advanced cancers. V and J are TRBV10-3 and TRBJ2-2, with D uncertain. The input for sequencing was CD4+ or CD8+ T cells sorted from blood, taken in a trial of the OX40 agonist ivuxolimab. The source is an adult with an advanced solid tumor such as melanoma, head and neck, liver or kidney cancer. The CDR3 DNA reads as TGTGCCACCAATAACGCCGGGGAGCTGTTTTTT. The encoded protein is CATNNAGELFF.